Here is one T cell receptor beta chain with its context. The antigen is undetermined. This sample is drawn from a study of beta chain features in type 1 diabetes. cDNA synthesis used the whole RNA isolate, giving expressed TCRB sequences. Using immunoSEQ multiplex PCR, the repertoire was profiled, and TCRdb retains in-frame clones only, with some absent. The sample includes about 370,000 clones, over 12% of them seen just once. General observations from the study: Significant though moderate, a shortening of TCRB CDR3s appeared in all four CD4+ subsets of Type 1 diabetes patients.

One heparinised blood draw, averaging approximately 0.11 L, came from each donor. The sequence was collected from a woman younger than 30 in good health. The sample comprised naive CD4+ T cells from blood.

The CDR3 loop reads CATSRGLAGGSDTQYF. CDR3 DNA sequence: TGTGCCACCAGCAGAGGACTAGCGGGAGGTTCAGATACGCAGTATTTT. The rearrangement uses TRBV15 and TRBJ2-3, with 13 bases fitting TRBD2. CDR1 and CDR2 from the germline V gene are LNHNV and YYDKDF (reference sequence). The J segment lost 4 bases and the V segment lost 1 base, leaving 2 bases of the junction unmatched. CDR3 length: 16 amino acids.